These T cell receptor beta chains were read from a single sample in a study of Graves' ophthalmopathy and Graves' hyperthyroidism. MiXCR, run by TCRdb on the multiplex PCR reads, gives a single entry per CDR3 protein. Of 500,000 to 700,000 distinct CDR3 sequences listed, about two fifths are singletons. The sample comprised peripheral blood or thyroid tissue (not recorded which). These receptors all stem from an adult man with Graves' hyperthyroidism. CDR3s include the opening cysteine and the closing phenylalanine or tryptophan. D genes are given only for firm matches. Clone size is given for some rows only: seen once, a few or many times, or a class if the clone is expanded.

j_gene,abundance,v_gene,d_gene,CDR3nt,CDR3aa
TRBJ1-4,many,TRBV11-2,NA,TGTGCCAGCAGCCCGCGAAAGGCAACTAATGAAAAACTGTTTTTT,CASSPRKATNEKLFF
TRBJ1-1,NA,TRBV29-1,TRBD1,TGCAGCGCAAGGACAGGGCTCGTTCTCAACACTGAAGCTTTCTTT,CSARTGLVLNTEAFF
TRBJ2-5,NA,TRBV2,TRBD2,TGTGCCAGCAGCCAAGAATTAACCAGCGGGAGTGAGACCCAGTACTTC,CASSQELTSGSETQYF
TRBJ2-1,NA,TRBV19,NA,TGTGCCAGTAGTATATCGGTTTGGGCATGGGGGCAGTTCTTC,CASSISVWAWGQFF
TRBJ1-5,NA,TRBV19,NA,TGTGCCAGTAGTATAAGGTCGGGGGAGGGTCAGCCCCAGCATTTT,CASSIRSGEGQPQHF
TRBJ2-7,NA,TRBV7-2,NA,TGTGCCAGCAGCTTAGAACCGGGGAATGAGCAGTACTTC,CASSLEPGNEQYF
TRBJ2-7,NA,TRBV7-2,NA,TGTGCCAGCAGCCGCGACAAGTACTTC,CASSRDKYF
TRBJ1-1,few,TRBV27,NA,TGTGCCAGCAGTCAGGGGCTGTATAGCACTGAAGCTTTCTTT,CASSQGLYSTEAFF
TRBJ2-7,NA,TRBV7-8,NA,TGTGCCAGCAGCTTAGGACAGGTGGGCGCGGAGCAGTACTTC,CASSLGQVGAEQYF
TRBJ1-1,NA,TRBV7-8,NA,TGTGCCAGCAGCCCTATGGGAAAGACTACTGAAGCTTTCTTT,CASSPMGKTTEAFF
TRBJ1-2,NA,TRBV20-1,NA,TGCAGTGCTCTTGATAATATATTAAGGGGTCATAGCGGCTACACCTTC,CSALDNILRGHSGYTF
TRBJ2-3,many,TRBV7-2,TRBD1,TGTGCCAGCAGCTCAGGGGGCCAGGGGGCGATTCTAGGATATTTT,CASSSGGQGAILGYF
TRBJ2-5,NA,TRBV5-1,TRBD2,TGCGCCAGCAGCTTGGGGGCGACTAGCGGAACTCAAGAGACCCAGTACTTC,CASSLGATSGTQETQYF
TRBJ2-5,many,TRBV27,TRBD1,TGTGCCAGCAGCAGAGACAGGGACCCACAAGAGACCCAGTACTTC,CASSRDRDPQETQYF
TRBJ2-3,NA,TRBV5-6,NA,TGTGCCAGCAGCTTTAGGGGTTTGGATACGCAGTATTTT,CASSFRGLDTQYF
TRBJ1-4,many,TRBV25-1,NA,TGTGGTACAGCTGCAACTAATGAAAAACTGTTTTTT,CGTAATNEKLFF
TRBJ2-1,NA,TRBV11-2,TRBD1,TGTGCCAGCAGCCCTTGGGACAGGGCTAGCTCCTACAATGAGCAGTTCTTC,CASSPWDRASSYNEQFF